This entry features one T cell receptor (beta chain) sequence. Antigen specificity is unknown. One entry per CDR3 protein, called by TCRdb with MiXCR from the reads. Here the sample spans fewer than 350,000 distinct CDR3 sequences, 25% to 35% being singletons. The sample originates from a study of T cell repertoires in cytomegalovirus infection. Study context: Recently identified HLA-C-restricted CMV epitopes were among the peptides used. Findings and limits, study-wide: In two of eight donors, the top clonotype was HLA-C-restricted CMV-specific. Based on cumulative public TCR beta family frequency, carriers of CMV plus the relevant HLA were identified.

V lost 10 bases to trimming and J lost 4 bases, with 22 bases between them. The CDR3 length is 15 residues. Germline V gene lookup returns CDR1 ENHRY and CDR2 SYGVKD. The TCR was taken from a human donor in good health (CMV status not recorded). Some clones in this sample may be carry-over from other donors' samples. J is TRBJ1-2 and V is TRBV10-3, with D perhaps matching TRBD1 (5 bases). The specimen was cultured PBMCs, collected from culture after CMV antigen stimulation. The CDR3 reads CASSPGPPGIYGYTF. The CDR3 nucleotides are TGTGCCAGCAGCCCGGGGCCTCCGGGGATCTATGGCTACACCTTC.